This TCR beta chain came from a study of OX40 agonist ivuxolimab in advanced cancers. At the level of the study: A history of anti-PD-1, anti-PD-L1 or anti-CTLA-4 therapy was acceptable, and around 36% had some. Three dose-escalation patients had partial responses: one with hepatocellular carcinoma and two with cutaneous melanoma.

Notes on this clone: Antigen: not known.

Study-level results: Mean expanded clone counts were higher in CD8+ than CD4+ T cells.

The ends were cut back, 3 bases at V and 1 base at J, with 6 bases in the middle. The CDR3 is 14 amino acids. Germline V gene lookup returns CDR1 MDHEN and CDR2 SYDVKM. Sequencing used immunoSEQ multiplex PCR; TCRdb keeps in-frame clones, though not all of them. The sample lists fewer than 90,000 clones; around 86% were seen once. Sequences were derived from CD4+ or CD8+ T cells sorted from blood, sampled in a trial of the OX40 agonist ivuxolimab. The source of this sequence is an adult with an advanced solid tumor such as melanoma, head and neck, liver or kidney cancer. V gene TRBV28 combines with J gene TRBJ2-2; D is undetermined. Written as DNA, the CDR3 is TGTGCCAGCAGTTTTTCCGGGAACACCGGGGAGCTGTTTTTT. It codes for CASSFSGNTGELFF.